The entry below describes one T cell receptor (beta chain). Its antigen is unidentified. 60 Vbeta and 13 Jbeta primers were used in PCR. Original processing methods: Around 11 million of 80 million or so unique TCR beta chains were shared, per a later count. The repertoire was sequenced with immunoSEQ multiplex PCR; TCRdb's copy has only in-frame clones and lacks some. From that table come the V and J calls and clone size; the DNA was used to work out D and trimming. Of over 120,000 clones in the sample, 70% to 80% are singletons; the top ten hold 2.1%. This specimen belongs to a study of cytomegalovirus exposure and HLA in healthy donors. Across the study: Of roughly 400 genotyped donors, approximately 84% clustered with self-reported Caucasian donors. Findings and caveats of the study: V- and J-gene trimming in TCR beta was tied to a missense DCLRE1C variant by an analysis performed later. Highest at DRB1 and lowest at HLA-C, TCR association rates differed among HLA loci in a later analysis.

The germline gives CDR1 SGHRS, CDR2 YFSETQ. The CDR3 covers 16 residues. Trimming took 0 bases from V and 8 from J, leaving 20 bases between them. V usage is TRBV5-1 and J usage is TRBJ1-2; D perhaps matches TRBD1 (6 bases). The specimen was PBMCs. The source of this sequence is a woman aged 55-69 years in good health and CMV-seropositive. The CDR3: CASSLETGLRSQGYTF. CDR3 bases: TGCGCCAGCAGCTTGGAGACAGGCCTTCGGAGTCAAGGCTACACCTTC.